The rows below give T cell receptor beta chains drawn from one sample of a study of T cells in Graves' hyperthyroidism and ophthalmopathy. One entry per CDR3 protein, called by TCRdb with MiXCR from the multiplex PCR reads. The sample records about 680,000 distinct CDR3 sequences, under 45% being singletons. Sequenced material: blood. The origin of the receptors is a woman in her thirties or forties with Graves' hyperthyroidism. CDR3s include the opening cysteine and the closing phenylalanine or tryptophan. D genes are given only for firm matches. The size field is filled for only some rows; it gives once, few, many or a size class.

>TRBV19|.|TRBJ2-2|few
CASSMRGRTGELFF
TGTGCCAGTAGTATGAGAGGACGAACCGGGGAGCTGTTTTTT
>TRBV2|.|TRBJ1-5|few
CASIGFTGSNQPQHF
TGTGCCAGCATCGGCTTTACAGGGTCCAATCAGCCCCAGCATTTT
>TRBV11-2|TRBD1|TRBJ1-1|once
CASSWWGREGAAFF
TGTGCCAGCAGCTGGTGGGGCAGGGAGGGGGCAGCTTTCTTT
>TRBV7-2|.|TRBJ1-1|.
CASSLGGLDGTEAFF
TGTGCCAGCAGCTTGGGGGGACTCGATGGCACTGAAGCTTTCTTT
>TRBV29-1|TRBD1|TRBJ1-2|many
CSVEGTGVYGYTF
TGCAGCGTTGAGGGGACAGGGGTATACGGCTACACCTTC
>TRBV20-1|.|TRBJ1-3|few
CSARLGLPGVPGNTIYF
TGCAGTGCCCGATTGGGGCTGCCAGGGGTCCCTGGAAACACCATATATTTT
>TRBV28|.|TRBJ2-7|few
CASSLGLRSQQQYF
TGTGCCAGCAGTTTGGGATTAAGGTCTCAACAGCAGTACTTC
>TRBV2|.|TRBJ1-2|many
CANLYGYYGYTF
TGTGCCAACTTATATGGATACTATGGCTACACCTTC
>TRBV3-2|.|TRBJ2-7|.
CASSQDRGRARYF
TGTGCCAGCAGCCAAGATCGGGGCAGGGCGCGGTACTTC
>TRBV7-8|.|TRBJ1-1|few
CASSLNAYTEAFF
TGTGCCAGCAGCTTAAACGCGTACACTGAAGCTTTCTTT
>TRBV7-9|TRBD2|TRBJ2-3|.
CASSLADSTDTQYF
TGTGCCAGCAGCCTAGCGGATAGCACAGATACGCAGTATTTT
>TRBV20-1|.|TRBJ1-5|.
CSASSLNQPQHF
TGCAGTGCTAGTAGCCTAAATCAGCCCCAGCATTTT
>TRBV7-2|.|TRBJ1-6|few
CASSLLAGNSPLHF
TGTGCCAGCAGTTTATTAGCAGGGAATTCACCCCTCCACTTT
>TRBV10-3|.|TRBJ2-2|many
CAIGGNRADQFGELFF
TGTGCCATCGGGGGGAACAGGGCCGATCAATTCGGGGAGCTGTTTTTT
>TRBV24-1|TRBD2|TRBJ2-3|.
CATSDLARGSTDTQYF
TGTGCCACCAGTGATTTGGCGCGGGGGAGCACAGATACGCAGTATTTT
>TRBV5-1|TRBD1|TRBJ2-7|.
CASSLGQGSNGEQYF
TGCGCCAGCAGCCTCGGACAGGGGAGTAATGGCGAGCAGTACTTC
>TRBV6-5|.|TRBJ2-7|.
CAISYGAVSGPRYF
TGTGCCATCAGTTACGGGGCAGTCTCGGGTCCTCGGTACTTC
>TRBV6-2/TRBV6-3|.|TRBJ2-5|many
CAVATSETQYF
TGTGCCGTAGCTACATCTGAGACCCAGTACTTC
>TRBV5-1|TRBD1|TRBJ1-2|few
CASSLERDSFYGYTF
TGCGCCAGCAGCTTGGAGCGGGACAGCTTCTATGGCTACACCTTC
>TRBV13|TRBD1|TRBJ2-7|few
CASSLTGTGVYEQYF
TGTGCCAGCAGCTTGACCGGGACAGGGGTGTACGAGCAGTACTTC
>TRBV7-2|.|TRBJ2-7|many
CASSSGPVGSYEQYF
TGTGCCAGCAGCTCCGGGCCAGTTGGCTCCTACGAGCAGTACTTC
>TRBV2|.|TRBJ2-5|.
CASTRDGSYQPQYF
TGTGCCAGCACCCGGGACGGTAGTTATCAGCCCCAGTACTTC
>TRBV2|.|TRBJ2-7|many
CASSEGSRGALSYEQYF
TGTGCCAGCAGTGAAGGGAGCAGAGGGGCCCTCTCCTACGAGCAGTACTTC
>TRBV19|.|TRBJ1-5|.
CASSHRDGKNQPQHF
TGTGCCAGTAGTCACCGGGACGGAAAAAATCAGCCCCAGCATTTT
>TRBV2|TRBD1|TRBJ1-5|.
CASSDVTGDQPQHF
TGTGCCAGCAGCGACGTTACAGGGGATCAGCCCCAGCATTTT
>TRBV5-5|.|TRBJ1-3|many
CASSLRFDTIYF
TGTGCCAGCAGCTTGCGGTTTGACACCATATATTTT
>TRBV19|TRBD1|TRBJ2-7|.
CASSRGQGRYEQYF
TGTGCCAGTAGTAGGGGACAGGGACGCTACGAGCAGTACTTC
>TRBV2|TRBD2|TRBJ2-2|.
CASSGTSLNTGELFF
TGTGCCAGCAGTGGGACTAGCCTTAACACCGGGGAGCTGTTTTTT
>TRBV10-3|TRBD1|TRBJ1-6|many
CAVHRDRGSPLHF
TGTGCCGTCCATCGGGACAGGGGGTCACCCCTCCACTTT
>TRBV5-1|TRBD1|TRBJ1-2|many
CASSLEQRGRGYTF
TGCGCCAGCAGCTTGGAGCAGAGGGGGCGAGGCTACACCTTC
>TRBV7-9|TRBD2|TRBJ2-5|many
CASSLVGTSGQETQYF
TGTGCCAGCAGCTTAGTAGGGACTAGCGGTCAAGAGACCCAGTACTTC
>TRBV7-2|TRBD2|TRBJ2-2|.
CASSQISGRVAGELFF
TGCGCCAGCAGCCAAATTTCAGGGAGGGTTGCCGGGGAGCTGTTTTTT
>TRBV15|TRBD1|TRBJ1-6|.
CATSRPGGGSPLHF
TGTGCCACCAGCAGACCAGGGGGCGGGTCACCCCTCCACTTT
>TRBV5-4|TRBD1|TRBJ1-6|many
CASSHQTGPGSPLHF
TGTGCCAGCAGTCATCAGACAGGGCCGGGATCACCCCTCCACTTT
>TRBV10-3|.|TRBJ1-2|.
CAITQLEGLDKYGYTF
TGTGCCATCACCCAACTGGAAGGGTTGGACAAGTATGGCTACACCTTC
>TRBV6-6|.|TRBJ1-1|.
CASSYSSRAVSEAFF
TGTGCCAGCAGTTACTCGAGCAGGGCAGTGTCTGAAGCTTTCTTT
>TRBV10-2|.|TRBJ1-5|many
CASRDRGQPQHF
TGCGCCAGCAGGGACAGAGGTCAGCCCCAGCATTTT
>TRBV6-9|.|TRBJ1-1|.
CASSHRWGFNTEASF
TGTGCCAGCAGTCATAGGTGGGGGTTCAACACTGAAGCTTCCTTT
>TRBV7-9|.|TRBJ1-2|few
CASSQSYRDGYTF
TGTGCCAGCAGCCAAAGTTACAGGGACGGCTACACCTTC
>TRBV28|.|TRBJ2-7|once
CATIDQGYEQYF
TGTGCCACCATAGACCAGGGTTACGAGCAGTACTTC
>TRBV4-1|.|TRBJ1-1|.
CASSQEGGRMNTEAFF
TGCGCCAGCAGCCAAGAAGGCGGACGGATGAACACTGAAGCTTTCTTT
>TRBV7-9|TRBD1|TRBJ2-2|many
CASSPRTGDHGELFF
TGTGCCAGCAGCCCGAGGACAGGGGATCACGGGGAGCTGTTTTTT
>TRBV20-1|TRBD1|TRBJ1-2|.
CSARDDRGSGNTF
TGCAGTGCTAGAGACGACAGGGGCTCTGGAAACACCTTC